What follows are 14 T cell receptor beta chains derived from one specimen sequenced in a study of blood T cell repertoires in COVID-19. Clones were sequenced by immunoSEQ multiplex PCR, and TCRdb holds only the in-frame ones, with some missing. The sample holds 55,000 to 65,000 clones, more than 75% seen once. Material for sequencing was peripheral blood. These receptors were taken from a human donor in a cohort sampled during active COVID-19.

This clone was detected only a few times. The chain carries TRBV30 and TRBJ1-5, with unresolved D. The germline V gene has CDR1 GTSNPN and CDR2 SVGIG (reference sequence). The CDR3 sequence is 13 residues long. The ends were cut back, 0 bases at V and 4 bases at J, with 7 bases in the middle. CDR3 amino acids: CAWSVQTNQPQHF. CDR3 nucleotides: TGTGCCTGGAGTGTACAGACAAATCAGCCCCAGCATTTT.

In DNA, the CDR3 is TGCGCCAGCAGCGGTCCGGACAGGGAAGAGGTAGATACGCAGTATTTT. This sequence encodes CASSGPDREEVDTQYF. The genes are TRBV5-1 and TRBJ2-3; 8 bases fit TRBD1. The CDR3 has 16 amino acids. V shed 4 bases and J 5 bases; nucleotides not matched to a gene: 12. Germline assignment: CDR1 SGHRS and CDR2 YFSETQ.

This clone was detected only once. The chain uses TRBV6-1 and TRBJ2-3; TRBD2 is a possible D gene (7 bases). V dropped 3 bases and J dropped 6 bases, with 19 bases sitting between them. The germline V gene encodes CDR1 MNHNS and CDR2 SASEGT. The CDR3 extends over 16 amino acids. The DNA for the CDR3 is TGTGCCAGCAGTGAGAGGGGAACAGGGCGGGGGGATACGCAGTATTTT. Its translation: CASSERGTGRGDTQYF.

The chain carries TRBV7-8 and TRBJ2-7, with D tentatively TRBD1 (5 bases). V dropped 0 bases and J dropped 0 bases, with 9 bases sitting between them. CDR1 is SGHVS, CDR2 FQNEAQ, per germline. This CDR3 comprises 15 residues. CDR3 nucleotides: TGTGCCAGCAGCTTAGCGGGGCCAAGCTCCTACGAGCAGTACGTC. It is translated as CASSLAGPSSYEQYV.

This chain joins TRBV5-1 and TRBJ2-1; a possible D gene is TRBD2 (5 bases). Trimming removed 0 bases from V and 7 bases from J, with 11 bases in between. CDR3 length: 14 residues. CDR1 and CDR2 (germline): SGHRS, YFSETQ. Here the CDR3 reads CASSLDPTGNEQFF. In DNA form, the CDR3 reads TGCGCCAGCAGCTTGGACCCGACGGGGAATGAGCAGTTCTTC.

The chain joins TRBV7-2 to TRBJ1-5; D perhaps matches TRBD1 (6 bases). The CDR3 contains 16 residues. CDR1 is SGHTA, CDR2 FQGNSA, per germline. V lost 2 bases to trimming and J lost 9 bases, with 20 bases between them. Written as DNA, the CDR3 is TGTGCCAGCAGCTTATGGGGGTTGGGGGCCGGTCGGCCCCAGCATTTT. It specifies CASSLWGLGAGRPQHF. The full variable domain, with the rest looked up from reference TRBV7-2 and TRBJ1-5, is GAGVSQSPSNKVTEKGKDVELRCDPISGHTALYWYRQSLGQGLEFLIYFQGNSAPDKSGLPSDRFSAERTGGSVSTLTIQRTQQEDSAVYLCASSLWGLGAGRPQHFGDGTRLSIL.

The sample holds one count of this clone. The V and J genes are TRBV6-1 and TRBJ1-2; 7 positions agree with TRBD1. J gave up 7 bases and V 4 bases, and 18 bases lay outside the gene matches. The CDR3 totals 17 residues. CDR1 is MNHNS, CDR2 SASEGT, per germline. CDR3 DNA: TGTGCCAGCAGTGGACCTTCCAACAGGGGCTTTGACTTTGGCTACACCTTC. Residues: CASSGPSNRGFDFGYTF.

The rearrangement links TRBV11-3 to TRBJ1-6; 8 bases line up with TRBD1. The junction had 4 bases not matched to a gene; V was cut back by 5 bases and J by 10 bases. The germline V gene has CDR1 SGHNT and CDR2 YENEEA. CDR3 length: 13 residues. CDR3 bases: TGTGCCAGCAGCGAACAGGGGGACTCACCCCTCCACTTT. Translated, it gives CASSEQGDSPLHF.

The gene calls are TRBV10-2 and TRBJ2-2, with a tentative D call TRBD1 (6 bases). V was shortened by 6 bases and J by 0 bases, with 8 bases between the two germline ends. The germline gives CDR1 WSHSY, CDR2 SAAADI. The CDR3 covers 14 residues. CDR3 in amino acids: CASRKGANTGELFF. The CDR3 DNA reads as TGCGCCAGCAGAAAGGGGGCGAACACCGGGGAGCTGTTTTTT.

In DNA, the CDR3 is TGTGCCTGGAGTGTGTCAGGGGCTGAAAAACTGTTTTTT. Translation: CAWSVSGAEKLFF. The chain joins TRBV30 to TRBJ1-4, with D perhaps matching TRBD1 (6 bases). Germline values: CDR1 GTSNPN, CDR2 SVGIG (reference sequence). Trimming left V 0 bases short and J 7 bases short, with 9 bases between. The length of the CDR3 is 13 residues. Full variable domain (outside the CDR3, taken from reference TRBV30 and TRBJ1-4): SQTIHQWPATLVQPVGSPLSLECTVEGTSNPNLYWYRQAAGRGLQLLFYSVGIGQISSEVPQNLSASRPQDRQFILSSKKLLLSDSGFYLCAWSVSGAEKLFFGSGTQLSVL.

The chain uses TRBV7-2 and TRBJ2-1; tentative D call: TRBD1 (6 bases). This CDR3 is built from 14 residues. Trimming took 1 base from V and 10 from J, leaving 14 bases between them. Per the germline V gene, CDR1 is SGHTA and CDR2 is FQGNSA. CDR3 DNA sequence: TGTGCCAGCAGCTTAGGACAACAGGGTGACGAGCAGTTCTTC. Translating gives CASSLGQQGDEQFF.

V is TRBV7-9 and J is TRBJ2-2; D perhaps matches TRBD1 (7 bases). The CDR3 is 15 residues long. Trimming cost V 5 bases and J 3 bases, with 13 bases left between them. Germline V gives CDR1 SEHNR, CDR2 FQNEAQ (reference sequence). CDR3 DNA: TGTGCCAGCAGCGCCACAGGGGAGGACACCGGGGAGCTGTTTTTT. Protein product: CASSATGEDTGELFF.

The CDR3 region is CASSSPARAYNEQFF. CDR3 nucleotide sequence: TGTGCCAGCAGCTCTCCCGCTAGAGCCTACAATGAGCAGTTCTTC. This chain links TRBV4-2 with TRBJ2-1; no firm D call. The CDR3 has 15 amino acids. Deletions cut 5 bases from V and 2 bases from J, with 13 bases between. Per the germline V gene, CDR1 is LGHNA and CDR2 is YNFKEQ.

V and J are TRBV10-2 and TRBJ2-3; 8 nucleotides align to TRBD1. Germline V gene data show CDR1 as WSHSY and CDR2 as SAAADI. The V gene end was trimmed by 0 bases and the J gene end by 4 bases; junction bases not matched to a gene: 9. This CDR3 has 17 residues. This CDR3 is CASSESPAGGGADTQYF. The CDR3 DNA sequence: TGCGCCAGCAGTGAGTCCCCGGCAGGGGGCGGCGCAGATACGCAGTATTTT.